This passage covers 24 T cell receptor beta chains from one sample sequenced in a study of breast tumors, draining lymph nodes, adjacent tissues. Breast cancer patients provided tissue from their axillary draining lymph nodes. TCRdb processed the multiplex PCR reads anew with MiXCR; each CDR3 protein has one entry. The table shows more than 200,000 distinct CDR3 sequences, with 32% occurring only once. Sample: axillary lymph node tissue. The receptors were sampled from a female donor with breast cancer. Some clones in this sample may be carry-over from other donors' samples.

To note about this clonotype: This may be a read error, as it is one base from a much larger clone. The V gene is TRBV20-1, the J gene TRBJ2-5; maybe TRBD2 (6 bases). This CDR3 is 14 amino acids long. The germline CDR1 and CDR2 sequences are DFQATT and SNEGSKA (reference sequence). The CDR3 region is CSARYGGDQATQYF. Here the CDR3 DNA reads TGCAGTGCTAGATATGGCGGGGATCAAGCGACCCAGTACTTC.

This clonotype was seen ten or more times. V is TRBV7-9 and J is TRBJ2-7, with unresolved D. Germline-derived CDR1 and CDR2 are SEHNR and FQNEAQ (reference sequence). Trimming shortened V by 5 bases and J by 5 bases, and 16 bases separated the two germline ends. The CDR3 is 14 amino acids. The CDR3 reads CASSLDGSHNEQYF. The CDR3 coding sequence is TGTGCCAGCAGCCTGGACGGAAGCCACAACGAGCAGTACTTC.

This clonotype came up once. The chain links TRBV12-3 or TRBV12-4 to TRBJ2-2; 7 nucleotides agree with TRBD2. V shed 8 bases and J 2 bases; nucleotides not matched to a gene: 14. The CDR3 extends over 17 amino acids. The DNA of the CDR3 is TGTGCCAGCGGTTCGACTCTAGCGGCAACCAACACCGGGGAGCTGTTTTTT. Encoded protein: CASGSTLAATNTGELFF.

CDR3 loop: CSARDPTNEKLFF. CDR3 DNA sequence: TGCAGTGCTAGAGATCCAACTAATGAAAAACTGTTTTTT. The chain combines TRBV20-1 with TRBJ1-4, with no clear D. The CDR3 sequence is 13 residues long. Germline CDR1 is DFQATT and CDR2 is SNEGSKA (reference sequence). The V and J ends lost 0 bases and 0 bases respectively, with 2 bases between them.

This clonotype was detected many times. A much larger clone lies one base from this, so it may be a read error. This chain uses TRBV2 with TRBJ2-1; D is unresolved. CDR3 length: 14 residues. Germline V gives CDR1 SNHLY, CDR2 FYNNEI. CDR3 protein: CASTARMIGDERFF. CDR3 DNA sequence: TGTGCCAGCACCGCTCGTATGATAGGCGATGAGCGGTTCTTC.

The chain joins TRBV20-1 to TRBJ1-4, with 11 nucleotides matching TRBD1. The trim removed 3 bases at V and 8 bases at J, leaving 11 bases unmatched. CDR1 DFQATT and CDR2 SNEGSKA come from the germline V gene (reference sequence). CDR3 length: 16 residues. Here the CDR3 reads CSASAVGDRGREKLFF. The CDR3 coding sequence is TGCAGTGCTAGCGCTGTGGGGGACAGGGGGAGAGAAAAACTGTTTTTT.

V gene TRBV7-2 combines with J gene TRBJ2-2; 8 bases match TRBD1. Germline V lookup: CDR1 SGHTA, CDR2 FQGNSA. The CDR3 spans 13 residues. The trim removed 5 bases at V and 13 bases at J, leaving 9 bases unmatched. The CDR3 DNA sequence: TGTGCCAGCAGCCGCCCCACCGACAGGGGGCTGTTTTTT. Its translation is CASSRPTDRGLFF.

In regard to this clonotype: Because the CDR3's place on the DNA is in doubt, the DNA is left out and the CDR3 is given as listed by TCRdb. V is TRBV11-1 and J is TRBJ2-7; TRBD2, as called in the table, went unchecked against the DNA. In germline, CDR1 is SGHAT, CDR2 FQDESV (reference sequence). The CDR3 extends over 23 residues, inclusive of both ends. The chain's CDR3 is CASSFYICSAPGRIAGGPYEQYF.

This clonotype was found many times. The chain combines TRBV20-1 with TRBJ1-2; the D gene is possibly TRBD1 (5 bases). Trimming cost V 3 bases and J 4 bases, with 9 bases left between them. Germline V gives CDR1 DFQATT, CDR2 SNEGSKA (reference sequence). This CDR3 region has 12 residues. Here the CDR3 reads CSASDQGYGYTF. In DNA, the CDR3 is TGCAGTGCTAGTGATCAGGGCTATGGCTACACCTTC.

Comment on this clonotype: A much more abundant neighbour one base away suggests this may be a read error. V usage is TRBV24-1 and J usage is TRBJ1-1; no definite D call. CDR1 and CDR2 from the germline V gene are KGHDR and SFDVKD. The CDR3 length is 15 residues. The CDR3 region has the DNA TGTGCCACCGGTGATTCCCGGGCCGGAAGAAATGAAGCTTTCTTT. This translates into CATGDSRAGRNEAFF.

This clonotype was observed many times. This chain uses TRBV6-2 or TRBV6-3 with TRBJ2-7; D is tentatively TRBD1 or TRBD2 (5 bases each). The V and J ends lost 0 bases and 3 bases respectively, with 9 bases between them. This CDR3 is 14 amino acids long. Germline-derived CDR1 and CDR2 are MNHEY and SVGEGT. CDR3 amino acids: CASSYSRGFYEQYF. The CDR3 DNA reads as TGTGCCAGCAGTTACTCGAGGGGATTCTACGAGCAGTACTTC.

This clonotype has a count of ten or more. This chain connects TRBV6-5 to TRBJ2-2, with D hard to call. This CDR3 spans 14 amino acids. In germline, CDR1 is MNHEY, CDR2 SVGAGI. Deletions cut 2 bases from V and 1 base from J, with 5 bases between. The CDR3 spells CASSYQRNTGELFF. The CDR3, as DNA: TGTGCCAGCAGTTACCAGCGGAACACCGGGGAGCTGTTTTTT.

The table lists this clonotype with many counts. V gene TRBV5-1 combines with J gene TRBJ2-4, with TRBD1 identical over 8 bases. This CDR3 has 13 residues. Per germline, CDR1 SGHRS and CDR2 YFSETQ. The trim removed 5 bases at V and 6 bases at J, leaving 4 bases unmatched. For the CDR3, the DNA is TGCGCCAGCAGGTCCGGGACAGGAAACATTCAGTACTTC. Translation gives CASRSGTGNIQYF.

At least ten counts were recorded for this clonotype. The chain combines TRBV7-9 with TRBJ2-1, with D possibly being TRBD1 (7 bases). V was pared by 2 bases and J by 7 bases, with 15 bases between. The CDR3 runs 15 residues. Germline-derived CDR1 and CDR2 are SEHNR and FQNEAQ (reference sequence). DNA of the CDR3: TGTGCCAGCAGCTTACCCCAGGGGGGCCGAAATGAGCAGTTCTTC. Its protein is CASSLPQGGRNEQFF. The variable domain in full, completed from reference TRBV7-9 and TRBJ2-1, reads DTGVSQNPRHKITKRGQNVTFRCDPISEHNRLYWYRQTLGQGPEFLTYFQNEAQLEKSRLLSDRFSAERPKGSFSTLEIQRTEQGDSAMYLCASSLPQGGRNEQFFGPGTRLTVL.

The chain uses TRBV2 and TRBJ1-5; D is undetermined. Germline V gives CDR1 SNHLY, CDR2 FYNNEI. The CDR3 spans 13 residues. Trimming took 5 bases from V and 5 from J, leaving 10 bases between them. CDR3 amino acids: CASSLVHYQPQHF. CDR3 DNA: TGTGCCAGCAGTTTGGTCCATTATCAGCCCCAGCATTTT.

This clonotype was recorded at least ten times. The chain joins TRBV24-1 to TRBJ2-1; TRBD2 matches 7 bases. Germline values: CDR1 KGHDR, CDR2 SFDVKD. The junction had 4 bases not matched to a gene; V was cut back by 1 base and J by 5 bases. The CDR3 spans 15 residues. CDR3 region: CATSDFAGVDNEQFF. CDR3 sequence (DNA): TGTGCCACCAGTGATTTTGCGGGAGTGGACAATGAGCAGTTCTTC.

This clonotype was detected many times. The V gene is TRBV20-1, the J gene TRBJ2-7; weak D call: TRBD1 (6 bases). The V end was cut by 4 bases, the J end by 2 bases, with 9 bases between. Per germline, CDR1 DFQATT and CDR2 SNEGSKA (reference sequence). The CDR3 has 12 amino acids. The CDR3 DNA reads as TGCAGTGCTACCGACAGGACCTACGAGCAGTACTTC. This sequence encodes CSATDRTYEQYF.

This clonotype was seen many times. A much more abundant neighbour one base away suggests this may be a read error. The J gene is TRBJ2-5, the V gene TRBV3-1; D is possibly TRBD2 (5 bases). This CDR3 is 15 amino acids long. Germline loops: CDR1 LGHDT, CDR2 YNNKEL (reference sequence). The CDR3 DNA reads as TGTGCCAGCAGCCCTCTGTTAAGCGGCCAAGAGACCCGGTACTTC. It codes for CASSPLLSGQETRYF.

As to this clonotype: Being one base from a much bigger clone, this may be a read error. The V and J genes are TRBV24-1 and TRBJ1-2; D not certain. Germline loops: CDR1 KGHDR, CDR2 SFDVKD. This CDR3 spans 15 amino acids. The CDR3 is CATSDPNGLDHGYAF. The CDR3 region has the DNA TGTGCCACCAGTGATCCCAACGGACTGGACCATGGCTACGCCTTC.

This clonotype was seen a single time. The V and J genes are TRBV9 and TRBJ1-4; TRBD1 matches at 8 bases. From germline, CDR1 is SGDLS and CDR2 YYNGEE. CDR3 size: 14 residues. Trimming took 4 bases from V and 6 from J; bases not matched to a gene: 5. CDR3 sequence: CASSRGQGYEKLFF. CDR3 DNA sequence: TGTGCCAGCAGCAGAGGACAGGGCTATGAAAAACTGTTTTTT.

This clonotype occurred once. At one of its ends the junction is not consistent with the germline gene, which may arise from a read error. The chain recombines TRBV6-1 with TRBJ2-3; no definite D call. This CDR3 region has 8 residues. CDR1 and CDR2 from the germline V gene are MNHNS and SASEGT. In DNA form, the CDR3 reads TGTGCCAGCAGTGATTGGGGTTTT. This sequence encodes CASSDWGF.

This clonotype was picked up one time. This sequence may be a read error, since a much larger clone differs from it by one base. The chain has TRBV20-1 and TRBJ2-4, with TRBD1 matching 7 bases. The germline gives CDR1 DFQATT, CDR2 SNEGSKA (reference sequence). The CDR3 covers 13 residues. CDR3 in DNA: TGCAGTGCTAGCGGGACAGCCAAAAACACTCAGTACTTC. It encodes CSASGTAKNTQYF.

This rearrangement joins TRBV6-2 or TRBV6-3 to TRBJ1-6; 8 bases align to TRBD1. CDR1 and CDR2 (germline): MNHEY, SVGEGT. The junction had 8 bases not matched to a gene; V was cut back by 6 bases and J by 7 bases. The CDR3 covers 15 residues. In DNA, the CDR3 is TGTGCCAGCAGGAACAGGGGGAAGGAAAATTCACCCCTCCACTTT. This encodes CASRNRGKENSPLHF.

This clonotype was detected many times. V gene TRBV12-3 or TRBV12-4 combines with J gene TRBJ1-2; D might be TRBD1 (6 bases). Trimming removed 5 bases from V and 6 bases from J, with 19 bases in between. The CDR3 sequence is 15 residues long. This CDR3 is CASSPGQLLRHGYTF. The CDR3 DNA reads TGTGCCAGCAGTCCCGGACAGCTACTAAGACATGGCTACACCTTC.